Listed below are T cell receptor beta chains from one sample, sequenced in a study of cytomegalovirus exposure and HLA in healthy donors. The repertoire was sequenced with immunoSEQ multiplex PCR; TCRdb's copy has only in-frame clones and lacks some. The profile shows 150,000 to 200,000 clones, 75% to 85% of them singletons. The sequencing sample was made of PBMCs. These receptors all come from a woman between 45 and 65 years old in good health and CMV-seronegative. CDR3s include the opening cysteine and the closing phenylalanine or tryptophan. A D gene is named only where the DNA matches it firmly.

V gene: TRBV4-1
D gene: TRBD2
CDR3 length: 13
J gene: TRBJ2-1
CDR3 DNA: TGCGCCAGCAGCCAAGATACGGTGCGGGAGTGGTTCTTC
CDR3 protein: CASSQDTVREWFF

V gene: TRBV5-1
D gene: -
CDR3 length: 16
J gene: TRBJ1-1
CDR3 DNA: TGCGCCAGCAGCTTGGGCCGTCTAGGTGTGAACACTGAAGCTTTCTTT
CDR3 protein: CASSLGRLGVNTEAFF

V gene: TRBV7-2
D gene: TRBD1
CDR3 length: 15
J gene: TRBJ1-4
CDR3 DNA: TGTGCCAGCAGCACCCGGACAGGGCGTAATGAAAAACTGTTTTTT
CDR3 protein: CASSTRTGRNEKLFF

V gene: TRBV4-2
D gene: -
CDR3 length: 14
J gene: TRBJ2-3
CDR3 DNA: TGTGCCAGCAGCCGGGGCGGCAACACAGATACGCAGTATTTT
CDR3 protein: CASSRGGNTDTQYF

V gene: TRBV7-9
D gene: -
CDR3 length: 15
J gene: TRBJ1-1
CDR3 DNA: TGTGCCAGCAGCTTAGCGGGGGGGTTTAACACTGAAGCTTTCTTT
CDR3 protein: CASSLAGGFNTEAFF

V gene: TRBV27
D gene: -
CDR3 length: 15
J gene: TRBJ2-3
CDR3 DNA: TGTGCCAGCATGAAGGGGCGACTGAACACAGATACGCAGTATTTT
CDR3 protein: CASMKGRLNTDTQYF

V gene: TRBV6-1
D gene: -
CDR3 length: 14
J gene: TRBJ1-5
CDR3 DNA: TGTGCCAGCAGTGAAGCGTCAGTAAATCAGCCCCAGCATTTT
CDR3 protein: CASSEASVNQPQHF

V gene: TRBV6-1
D gene: TRBD2
CDR3 length: 16
J gene: TRBJ2-1
CDR3 DNA: TGTGCCAGCAGTGATAGCGGGAGGGCCCTCTACAATGAGCAGTTCTTC
CDR3 protein: CASSDSGRALYNEQFF

V gene: TRBV5-1
D gene: -
CDR3 length: 17
J gene: TRBJ1-1
CDR3 DNA: TGCGCCAGCACCCCCGCACCACCAGGCCGGATAAACACTGAAGCTTTCTTT
CDR3 protein: CASTPAPPGRINTEAFF

V gene: TRBV6-5
D gene: -
CDR3 length: 13
J gene: TRBJ1-2
CDR3 DNA: TGTGCCACCCAGGATCCGAACAGGGATGGCTACACCTTC
CDR3 protein: CATQDPNRDGYTF

V gene: TRBV14
D gene: -
CDR3 length: 13
J gene: TRBJ1-1
CDR3 DNA: TGTGCCAGCAGCCAGGGAGGGATCACTGAAGCTTTCTTT
CDR3 protein: CASSQGGITEAFF

V gene: TRBV28
D gene: TRBD1
CDR3 length: 14
J gene: TRBJ2-2
CDR3 DNA: TGTGCCACCGAGTTTGGACAGGGGGCCGGGGAGCTGTTTTTT
CDR3 protein: CATEFGQGAGELFF

V gene: TRBV9
D gene: -
CDR3 length: 16
J gene: TRBJ1-1
CDR3 DNA: TGTGCCAGCAGCGTGTCACAGGGCCGAACTAACACTGAAGCTTTCTTT
CDR3 protein: CASSVSQGRTNTEAFF

V gene: TRBV11-2
D gene: TRBD2
CDR3 length: 18
J gene: TRBJ2-1
CDR3 DNA: TGTGCCAGCAGCTTAGAGGCTAGCGGGACCTACTCCTACAATGAGCAGTTCTTC
CDR3 protein: CASSLEASGTYSYNEQFF

V gene: TRBV2
D gene: -
CDR3 length: 13
J gene: TRBJ2-7
CDR3 DNA: TGTGCCAGCAGTTACACAGGTGCCTACGAGCAGTACTTC
CDR3 protein: CASSYTGAYEQYF

V gene: TRBV5-1
D gene: -
CDR3 length: 15
J gene: TRBJ2-7
CDR3 DNA: TGCGCCAGCAGCTTGGCCCGCAGGGAAGTCAGAGAGCAGTACTTC
CDR3 protein: CASSLARREVREQYF

V gene: TRBV10-3
D gene: -
CDR3 length: 11
J gene: TRBJ1-2
CDR3 DNA: TGTGCCATCAGTGGGGCCGTTGGCTACACCTTC
CDR3 protein: CAISGAVGYTF

V gene: TRBV7-3
D gene: TRBD1
CDR3 length: 15
J gene: TRBJ2-5
CDR3 DNA: TGTGCCAGCAGCTTGGGACAGGGTTCTCGGGAGACCCAGTACTTC
CDR3 protein: CASSLGQGSRETQYF

V gene: TRBV9
D gene: -
CDR3 length: 15
J gene: TRBJ2-1
CDR3 DNA: TGTGCCAGCAGCGTAGTAGCGCATGTTGGGAATGAGCAGTTCTTC
CDR3 protein: CASSVVAHVGNEQFF

V gene: TRBV7-8
D gene: -
CDR3 length: 16
J gene: TRBJ1-2
CDR3 DNA: TGTGCCAGCAGCTTGGGAGGGAAGACCGCGCTCTGTGGCTACACCTTC
CDR3 protein: CASSLGGKTALCGYTF

V gene: TRBV6-1
D gene: -
CDR3 length: 16
J gene: TRBJ2-3
CDR3 DNA: TGTGCCAGCAGTGAGCTCTACCAGCGGAGCACAGATACGCAGTATTTT
CDR3 protein: CASSELYQRSTDTQYF

V gene: TRBV27
D gene: -
CDR3 length: 13
J gene: TRBJ2-7
CDR3 DNA: TGTGCCAGCAGTTTCGGTCCCGGGGGCGAGCAGTACTTC
CDR3 protein: CASSFGPGGEQYF

V gene: TRBV18
D gene: TRBD2
CDR3 length: 16
J gene: TRBJ2-1
CDR3 DNA: TGTGCCAGCTCACCACGGCCTAGCGGGGGGTACAATGAGCAGTTCTTC
CDR3 protein: CASSPRPSGGYNEQFF

V gene: TRBV7-8
D gene: TRBD1
CDR3 length: 14
J gene: TRBJ1-1
CDR3 DNA: TGTGCCAGCAGCCCACAGGGGCCGGACACTGAAGCTTTCTTT
CDR3 protein: CASSPQGPDTEAFF

V gene: TRBV4-3
D gene: TRBD2
CDR3 length: 15
J gene: TRBJ2-7
CDR3 DNA: TGCGCCAGCAGCCCTGAGCGGGGGCCGTCCTACGAGCAGTACTTC
CDR3 protein: CASSPERGPSYEQYF

V gene: TRBV27
D gene: -
CDR3 length: 13
J gene: TRBJ2-7
CDR3 DNA: TGTGCCAGCGGATCGCCCAGGGTTTACGAGCAGTACTTC
CDR3 protein: CASGSPRVYEQYF